This T cell receptor beta chain came from a study of T-cell reconstitution after alpha-beta-depleted transplantation in children. This sample's TCRbeta library carried unique molecular identifier barcodes. One entry per CDR3 protein results from TCRdb running MiXCR on the PCR reads. The table includes roughly 200,000 distinct CDR3 sequences, roughly 11% detected once. Germline CDR1 and CDR2: MNHEY and SMNVEV (reference sequence). CDR3 length: 14 amino acids. V was trimmed by 4 bases and J by 1 base, leaving 10 bases between them. General study findings and limits: It was newly produced T cells that mostly accounted for T-cell counts and diversity one year after transplant.

This clonotype was picked up many times. The antigen is not known. The V gene is TRBV27, the J gene TRBJ2-5; D possibly matches TRBD1 or TRBD2 (6 bases each). The source is a child under two years old with acute myeloid leukemia, due to receive a stem cell transplant. Sequences were derived from PBMCs, sampled before TCRalphabeta/CD19-depleted stem cell transplant. This chain's CDR3 is CASSYGGFQETQYF. DNA of the CDR3: TGTGCCAGCAGTTACGGGGGCTTCCAAGAGACCCAGTACTTC.